This TCR beta chain comes out of a study of PD-L1 blockade in urothelial cancer. This CDR3 has 13 residues. V lost 6 bases, J lost 4 bases, and 2 bases stayed unmatched. Germline CDR1 reads ENHRY; CDR2 reads SYGVKD. Concerning this clone: Its antigen is currently unknown.

Produced via immunoSEQ multiplex PCR; TCRdb's table is partial and in-frame only. Among tens of thousands of clones, approximately 91% were seen once, and the ten largest hold roughly 10%. Time point meaning: peripheral blood 6 weeks after treatment start. The study collected 1 to 8 samples per patient, pretreatment and on-treatment. Regarding the study as a whole: A pretreatment blood TCR clonality that fell below the median predicted better progression-free and overall survival.

The source material was PBMCs, sampled around atezolizumab (anti-PD-L1) treatment. This clonotype originated in a man in his sixties with urothelial cancer. The chain has TRBV10-3 and TRBJ2-1; TRBD2 matches 8 bases. The CDR3 spells CAIRPSGYNEQFF. As DNA, the CDR3 is TGTGCCATCAGACCTAGCGGGTACAATGAGCAGTTCTTC.